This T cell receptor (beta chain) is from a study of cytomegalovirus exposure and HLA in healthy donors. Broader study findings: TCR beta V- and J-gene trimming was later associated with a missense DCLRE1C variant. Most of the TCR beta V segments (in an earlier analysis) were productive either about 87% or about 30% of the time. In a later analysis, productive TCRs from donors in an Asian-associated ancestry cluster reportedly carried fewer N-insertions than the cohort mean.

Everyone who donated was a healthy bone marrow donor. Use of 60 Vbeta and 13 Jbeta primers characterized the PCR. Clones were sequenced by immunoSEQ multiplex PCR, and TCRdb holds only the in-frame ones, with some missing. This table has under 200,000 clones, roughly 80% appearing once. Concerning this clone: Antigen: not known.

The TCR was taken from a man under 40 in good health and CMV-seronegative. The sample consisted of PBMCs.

CDR3 bases: TGCGCCAGCAGCTTGATTTCGGCCGGGAATACAGGGTTGAACACTGAAGCTTTCTTT. Translated, it gives CASSLISAGNTGLNTEAFF. The chain has TRBV5-1 and TRBJ1-1, with D tentatively TRBD1 (6 bases). The CDR3 sequence is 19 residues long. Germline CDR1 is SGHRS and CDR2 is YFSETQ. Trimming removed 1 base from V and 0 bases from J, with 22 bases in between.